This T cell receptor (beta chain) was recovered during a study of quantifying T cell responses using KT2 cells. As for the study in general: RNA was reverse transcribed with TCR alpha and beta constant-region primers. Under optimum conditions, T4 ligation efficiency was estimated at more than 8%. Findings of the study overall: Very high KT2 spike-in numbers caused saturation in KT2 sequence detection. At about one KT2 cell per 100,000 PBMC, KT2 sequences were still detected.

Unfractionated PBMC were spiked with known numbers of KT2 clone cells. Each cDNA got a UMI-containing oligo ligated at its 3' end. The first PCR ran around 4 cycles with an equimolar RC1.1 and RC1.2 beta primer mix. One entry per CDR3 protein, called by TCRdb with MiXCR from the UMI-ligation and nested PCR reads. This sample has just under 50,000 distinct CDR3 sequences; 9.5% to 13% occur once, and the top ten carry 8% to 13%. Comments on this clonotype: The antigen remains unidentified.

V lost 2 bases to trimming and J lost 5 bases, with 10 bases between them. The CDR3 runs 14 residues. Sequenced input: PBMCs spiked with cells of the T cell clone KT2. The chain carries TRBV12-3 or TRBV12-4 and TRBJ2-1; D unclear. This TCR derives from a human donor. CDR3 coding DNA: TGTGCCAGCAGTTTATTGGGATCAGACAATGAGCAGTTCTTC. Protein product: CASSLLGSDNEQFF.